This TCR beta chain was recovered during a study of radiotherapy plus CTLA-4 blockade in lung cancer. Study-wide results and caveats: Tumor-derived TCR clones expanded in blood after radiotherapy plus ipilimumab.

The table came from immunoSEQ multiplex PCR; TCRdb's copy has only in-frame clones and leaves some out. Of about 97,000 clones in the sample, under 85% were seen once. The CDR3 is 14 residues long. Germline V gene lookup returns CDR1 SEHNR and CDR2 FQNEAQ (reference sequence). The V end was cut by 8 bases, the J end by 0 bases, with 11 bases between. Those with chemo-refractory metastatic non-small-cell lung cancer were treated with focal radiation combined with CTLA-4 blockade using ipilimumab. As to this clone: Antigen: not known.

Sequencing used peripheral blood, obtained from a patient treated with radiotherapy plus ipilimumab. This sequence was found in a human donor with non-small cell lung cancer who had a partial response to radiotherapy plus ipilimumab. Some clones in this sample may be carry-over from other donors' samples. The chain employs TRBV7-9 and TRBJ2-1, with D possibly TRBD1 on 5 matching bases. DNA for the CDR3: TGTGCCAGCGGCCTTAGGGGCTCCTACAATGAGCAGTTCTTC. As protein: CASGLRGSYNEQFF.